This T cell receptor (beta chain) was obtained from a study of vaccination effects on CD4 cells after COVID-19. Broader study findings: In convalescents, spike-reactive clones (those seen post-vaccine) were mainly new vaccine-induced clones.

The ends lost 5 bases at V and 3 bases at J; junction bases unmatched: 5. CDR1 is SGHNT and CDR2 is YENEEA in the germline V gene. The CDR3 sequence is 14 residues long. Antigen-specific CD4+ T cells were expanded with viral peptide pools in the ViraFEST assay before sequencing. CD4+ T cell isolation took place after 10 days of culture. SARS-CoV-2 infection was confirmed by PCR in the person between March and December 2020. Under 2.5 million PBMC were seeded per well and grown in the presence of roughly 11 IU/ml IL-2 and around 10 ug/ml peptides. Negative control culture was done with an HIV-1 Nef peptide pool. Half-medium exchanges with IL-2 medium took place on days 3 and 7. With respect to this clone: Its antigen is unidentified.

Assay used: immunoSEQ multiplex PCR; TCRdb lists only in-frame clones, some missing. The data show 55,000 to 90,000 clones, with 65% to 85% seen just once and around 4.6% held by the top ten. The sequence came from a human donor who had a prior SARS-CoV-2 infection. The sequencing used CD4+ T cells from PBMCs cultured with HIV peptides, collected before COVID-19 vaccination. Sample subset: HIV-1 Nef peptide pool negative control/reference culture. V usage is TRBV11-3 and J usage is TRBJ2-3; 7 bases agree with TRBD1. This CDR3 reads CASSPGRGTDTQYF. The DNA for the CDR3 is TGTGCCAGCAGCCCAGGCAGGGGGACAGATACGCAGTATTTT.